This is a list of T cell receptor beta chains from one sample in a study of shared clonotypes between healthy human individuals. Sequenced by immunoSEQ multiplex PCR; TCRdb stores in-frame clones only, minus some. The table records 1 million to 1.3 million clones, 75% to 80% of them present only once. Sequencing used memory CD4+ T cells from PBMCs. Every receptor here comes from a man aged 18 to 30 in good health. Some clones in this sample may be carry-over from other donors' samples. Each CDR3 is given with its conserved first and last residue. D genes are given only for firm matches. Only some rows state a clone size, as once, few, many or a class for expanded clones.

>16|-|-|TRBV28|TRBJ1-5
CASSSPGGGSNQPQHF
TGTGCCAGCAGTTCCCCGGGGGGAGGTAGCAATCAGCCCCAGCATTTT
>15|-|TRBD1|TRBV5-1|TRBJ2-5
CASSFGTGGSETQYF
TGCGCCAGCAGCTTCGGGACAGGGGGTTCGGAGACCCAGTACTTC
>15|-|TRBD1|TRBV23-1|TRBJ2-7
CASRPQGDASYEQYF
TGCGCCAGCAGACCCCAGGGGGATGCCTCCTACGAGCAGTACTTC
>16|-|TRBD1|TRBV5-1|TRBJ1-1
CASSKQGAEKGTEAFF
TGCGCCAGCAGCAAGCAGGGGGCGGAAAAAGGCACTGAAGCTTTCTTT
>16|once|-|TRBV28|TRBJ1-1
CASTTTRGNDVAEAFF
TGTGCCAGCACCACCACGAGGGGGAACGATGTCGCTGAAGCTTTCTTT
>15|-|-|TRBV5-1|TRBJ2-3
CASSFGDPRGDTQYF
TGCGCCAGCAGCTTCGGGGATCCGAGGGGAGATACGCAGTATTTT
>14|-|-|TRBV2|TRBJ1-3
CASSEGAAGNTIYF
TGTGCCAGCAGTGAAGGTGCAGCTGGAAACACCATATATTTT
>15|-|TRBD1|TRBV7-9|TRBJ1-1
CASSVSGTGNTEAFF
TGTGCCAGCAGCGTATCCGGGACAGGGAACACTGAAGCTTTCTTT
>14|-|-|TRBV7-2|TRBJ2-7
CASSRGGSPYEQYF
TGTGCCAGCAGCCGCGGCGGGTCCCCCTACGAGCAGTACTTC
>15|-|-|TRBV14|TRBJ2-3
CASSPLGGVGDTQYF
TGTGCCAGCAGCCCTTTAGGTGGAGTCGGAGATACGCAGTATTTT